Shown below are 2 T cell receptor beta chains from a single sample sequenced in a study of cytomegalovirus exposure and HLA in healthy donors. 13 Jbeta primers and 60 Vbeta primers were used for the PCR. TCRdb keeps only in-frame clones here, not all; method: immunoSEQ multiplex PCR. The sample holds approximately 190,000 clones. Material: PBMCs. These receptors were collected from a boy between 10 and 17 years old in good health and CMV-seronegative.

The chain is built from TRBV19 and TRBJ1-1, with TRBD1 as a possible D gene (6 bases). The V and J ends lost 5 bases and 2 bases respectively, with 12 bases between them. This CDR3 spans 14 amino acids. CDR1 is LNHDA, CDR2 SQIVND, per germline (reference sequence). CDR3 nucleotides: TGTGCCAGTAGTCTTCAACAGGGTAACACTGAAGCTTTCTTT. It is translated as CASSLQQGNTEAFF.

The chain links TRBV5-5 to TRBJ1-2; a weak D match, TRBD1 (6 bases). V was shortened by 5 bases and J by 0 bases, with 11 bases between the two germline ends. Looked up from germline, CDR1 is SGHKS and CDR2 is YYEKEE (reference sequence). This CDR3 comprises 14 residues. CDR3 DNA sequence: TGTGCCAGCAGTTCAGGGGATTCTAACTATGGCTACACCTTC. Amino acids: CASSSGDSNYGYTF.